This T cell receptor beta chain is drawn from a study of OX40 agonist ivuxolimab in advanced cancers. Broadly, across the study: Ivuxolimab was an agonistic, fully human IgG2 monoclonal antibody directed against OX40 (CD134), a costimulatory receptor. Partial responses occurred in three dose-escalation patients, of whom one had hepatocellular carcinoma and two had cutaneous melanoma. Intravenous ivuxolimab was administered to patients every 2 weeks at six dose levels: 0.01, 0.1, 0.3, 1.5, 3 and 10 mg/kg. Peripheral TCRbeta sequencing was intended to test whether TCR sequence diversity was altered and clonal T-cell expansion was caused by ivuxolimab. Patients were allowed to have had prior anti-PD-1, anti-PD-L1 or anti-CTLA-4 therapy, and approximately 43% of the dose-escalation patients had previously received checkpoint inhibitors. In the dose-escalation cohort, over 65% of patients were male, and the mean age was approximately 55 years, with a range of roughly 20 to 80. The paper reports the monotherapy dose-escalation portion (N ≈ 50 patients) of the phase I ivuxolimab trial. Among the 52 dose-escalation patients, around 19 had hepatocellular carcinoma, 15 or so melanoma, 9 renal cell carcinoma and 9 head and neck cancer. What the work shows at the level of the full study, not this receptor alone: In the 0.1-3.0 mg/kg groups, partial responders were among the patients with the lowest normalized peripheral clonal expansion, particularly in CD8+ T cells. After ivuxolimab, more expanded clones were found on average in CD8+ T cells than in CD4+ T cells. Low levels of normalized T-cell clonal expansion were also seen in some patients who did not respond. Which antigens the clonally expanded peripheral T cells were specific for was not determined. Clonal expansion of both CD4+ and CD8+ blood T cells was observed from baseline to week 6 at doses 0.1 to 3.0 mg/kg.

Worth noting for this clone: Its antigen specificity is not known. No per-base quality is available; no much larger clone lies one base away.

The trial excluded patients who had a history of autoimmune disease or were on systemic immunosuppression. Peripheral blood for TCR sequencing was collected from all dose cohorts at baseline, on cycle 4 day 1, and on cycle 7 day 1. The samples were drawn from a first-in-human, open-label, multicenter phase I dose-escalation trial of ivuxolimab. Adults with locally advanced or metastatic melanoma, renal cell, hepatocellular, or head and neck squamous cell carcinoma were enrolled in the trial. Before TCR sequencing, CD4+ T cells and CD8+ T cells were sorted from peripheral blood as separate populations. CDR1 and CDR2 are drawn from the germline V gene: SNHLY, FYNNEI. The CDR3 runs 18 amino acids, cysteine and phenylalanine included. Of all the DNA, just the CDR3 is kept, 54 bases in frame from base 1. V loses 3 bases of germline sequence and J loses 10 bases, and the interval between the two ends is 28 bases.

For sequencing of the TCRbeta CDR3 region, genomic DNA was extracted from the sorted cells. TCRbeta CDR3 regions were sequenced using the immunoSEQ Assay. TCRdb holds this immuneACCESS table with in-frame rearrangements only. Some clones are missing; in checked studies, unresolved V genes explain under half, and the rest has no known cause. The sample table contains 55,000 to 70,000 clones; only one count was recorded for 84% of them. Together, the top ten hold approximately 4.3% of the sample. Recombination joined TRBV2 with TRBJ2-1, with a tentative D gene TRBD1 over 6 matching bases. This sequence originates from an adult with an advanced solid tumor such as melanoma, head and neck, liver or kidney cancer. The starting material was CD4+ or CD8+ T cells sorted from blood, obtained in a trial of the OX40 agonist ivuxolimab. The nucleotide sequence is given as TGTGCCAGCAGTGATATGACCTGGTTTGGGGGCCCGCTTTTGGAGCAGTTCTTC. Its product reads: CASSDMTWFGGPLLEQFF. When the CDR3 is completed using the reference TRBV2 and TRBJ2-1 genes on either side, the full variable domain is EPEVTQTPSHQVTQMGQEVILRCVPISNHLYFYWYRQILGQKVEFLVSFYNNEISEKSEIFDDQFSVERPDGSNFTLKIRSTKLEDSAMYFCASSDMTWFGGPLLEQFFGPGTRLTVL.